The present TCR beta chain was sequenced within a study of blood T cell repertoires in COVID-19 (dated by TCRdb to about 2020). About the investigation overall: The collaborator samples originated in the United States, Italy and Spain and spanned the acute and convalescent phases of COVID-19. The material from the prospective study consisted of cDNA or gDNA derived from T cells, B-cell-depleted T cells, or PBMCs. Deeply sampled blood TCRbeta repertoires from subjects exposed to, actively infected with, or recovered from COVID-19 were included in the dataset. The repertoires were made available in a free public database intended to serve as a resource for research on the immune response to SARS-CoV-2. Samples came from the ongoing ImmuneRACE study (first 160 participants) plus 1,254 subjects from 6 global collaborators. The sample metadata nearly always contained a de-identified subject ID, COVID-19 status, age in years and sex. Where available, HLA class I and class II types were obtained from metadata supplied by the sample provider rather than from assay-based typing.

The CDR3 runs 15 residues from the cysteine to the phenylalanine. CDR3 DNA only is kept here, 45 bases in frame from base 1. Trimming removed 4 bases from V and 8 bases from J; the gene matches leave 11 bases unexplained. Via the germline V gene, CDR1 is SGHRS and CDR2 YFSETQ. TCRbeta CDR3 regions were amplified from genomic DNA using the immunoSEQ Assay, a bias-controlled multiplex PCR. From the authors' description of their analysis: The number of nucleated cells in each sample was estimated by amplification of reference gene primers within the assay. Sequence reads were collapsed and filtered to measure the absolute abundance of every unique TCRbeta CDR3 rearrangement. Productive Simpson clonality was computed per sample as the square root of Simpson's diversity index over productive rearrangements. Sourced from immuneACCESS, this table was stored by TCRdb with only in-frame sequences that have V and J called. A share of the clones is absent; for the studies checked, an unresolved V gene accounts for under half, and the remainder has no known explanation. V and J calls and clone size come straight from that table; D and trimming were deduced from the DNA. This sample gives 250,000 or so clones in total; more than 70% of them show up just once. About 1% of the sample is taken by the ten largest.

Samples from volunteer blood donors who had recovered from COVID-19 were contributed by a second Seattle source. Collaborating institutions collected whole blood in K2EDTA tubes following their own protocols. For TCRbeta analysis, collaborators shipped samples as frozen whole blood, isolated PBMCs, or DNA extracted from either of those sample types. Findings and caveats that apply to the study as a whole: Clinical and demographic metadata were provided uncurated, with the amount varying by source and participant.

Points on this clone: The antigen it recognizes is unknown. No per-base quality is available; no much larger clone lies one base away.

Material for sequencing was peripheral blood. This TCR was recovered from a woman between 40 and 55 years old who had recovered from COVID-19. The chain is made from TRBV5-1 and TRBJ1-2, and TRBD1 matches 10 of the central bases. The nucleotide sequence is TGCGCCAGCAGCCCCTCACCGGACAGGGGGTCCGGCTACACCTTC. This is translated as CASSPSPDRGSGYTF.